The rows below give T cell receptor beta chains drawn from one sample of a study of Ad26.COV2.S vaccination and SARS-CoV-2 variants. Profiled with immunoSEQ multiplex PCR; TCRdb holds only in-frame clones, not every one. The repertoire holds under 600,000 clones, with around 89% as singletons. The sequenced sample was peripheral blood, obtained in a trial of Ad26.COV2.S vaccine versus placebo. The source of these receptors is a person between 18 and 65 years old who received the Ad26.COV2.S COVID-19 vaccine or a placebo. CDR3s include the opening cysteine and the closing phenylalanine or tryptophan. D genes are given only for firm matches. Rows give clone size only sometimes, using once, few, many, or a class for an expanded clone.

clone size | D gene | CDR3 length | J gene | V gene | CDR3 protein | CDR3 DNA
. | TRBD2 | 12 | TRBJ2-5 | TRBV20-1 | CSASGEGMAQYF | TGCAGTGCTAGTGGGGAGGGGATGGCCCAGTACTTC
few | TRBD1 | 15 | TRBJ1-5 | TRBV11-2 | CASSGQDYSNQPQHF | TGTGCCAGTTCGGGACAGGACTATAGCAATCAGCCCCAGCATTTT
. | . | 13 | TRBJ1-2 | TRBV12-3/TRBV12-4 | CASSLPGNYGYTF | TGTGCCAGCAGTTTACCAGGGAACTATGGCTACACCTTC
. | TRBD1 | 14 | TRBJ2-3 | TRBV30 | CAWSGGTGGDTQYF | TGTGCCTGGAGTGGGGGGACAGGGGGAGATACGCAGTATTTT
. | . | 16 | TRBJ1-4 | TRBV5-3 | CARSTTSDRENEKLFF | TGTGCCAGAAGCACAACCTCGGACAGAGAGAATGAAAAACTGTTTTTT
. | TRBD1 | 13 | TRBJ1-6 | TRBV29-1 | CSVRTGDNSPLHF | TGCAGCGTTCGAACAGGGGATAATTCACCCCTCCACTTT
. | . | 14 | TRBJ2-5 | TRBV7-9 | CASSRDSNRETQYF | TGTGCCAGCAGCCGAGACAGTAATCGGGAGACCCAGTACTTC
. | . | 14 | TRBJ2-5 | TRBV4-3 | CASSQGTDQETQYF | TGCGCCAGCAGCCAAGGGACGGACCAAGAGACCCAGTACTTC
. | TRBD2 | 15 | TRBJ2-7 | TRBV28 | CASSTGGAGSYEQYF | TGTGCCAGCAGTACCGGGGGGGCTGGCTCCTACGAGCAGTACTTC
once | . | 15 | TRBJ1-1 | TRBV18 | CASSPMGGRNTEAFF | TGTGCCAGCTCACCGATGGGGGGGAGGAACACTGAAGCTTTCTTT
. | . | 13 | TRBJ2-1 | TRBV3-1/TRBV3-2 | CASSQRQYNEQFF | TGTGCCAGCAGCCAACGACAGTACAATGAGCAGTTCTTC
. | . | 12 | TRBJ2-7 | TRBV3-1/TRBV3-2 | CASSLYAYEQYF | TGTGCCAGCAGCCTATATGCCTACGAGCAGTACTTC
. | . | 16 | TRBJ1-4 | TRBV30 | CAWSVYRTRINEKLFF | TGTGCCTGGAGTGTGTACAGGACACGAATTAATGAAAAACTGTTTTTT
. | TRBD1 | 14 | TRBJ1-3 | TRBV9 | CASSLGQGGNTIYF | TGTGCCAGCAGCTTGGGACAGGGAGGAAACACCATATATTTT
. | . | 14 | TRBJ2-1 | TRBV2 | CASRGLDSTNEQFF | TGTGCCAGCAGAGGACTGGACTCGACCAATGAGCAGTTCTTC
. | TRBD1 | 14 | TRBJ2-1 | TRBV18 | CASSPRQGANEQFF | TGTGCCAGCTCACCCAGACAGGGGGCTAATGAGCAGTTCTTC
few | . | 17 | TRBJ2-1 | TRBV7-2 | CASSAQLASSSYNEQFF | TGTGCCAGCAGCGCGCAGCTAGCGAGTAGCTCCTACAATGAGCAGTTCTTC
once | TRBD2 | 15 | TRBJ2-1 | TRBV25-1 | CASSDSGRNPMRQFF | TGTGCCAGCAGTGATAGCGGGAGGAACCCAATGAGGCAGTTCTTC
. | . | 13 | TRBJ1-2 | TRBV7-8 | CASSLAQGYGYTF | TGTGCCAGCAGCTTAGCGCAAGGCTATGGCTACACCTTC
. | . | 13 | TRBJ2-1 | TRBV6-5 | CASRGRLYNEQFF | TGTGCCAGCAGGGGGCGGTTATACAATGAGCAGTTCTTC
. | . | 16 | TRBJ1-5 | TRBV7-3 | CASSSTLGAGNQPQHF | TGTGCCAGCAGCTCCACCCTCGGGGCCGGCAATCAGCCCCAGCATTTT
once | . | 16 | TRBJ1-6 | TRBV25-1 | CASSAHSSSYNSPLHF | TGTGCCAGCAGTGCTCATTCAAGCTCCTATAATTCACCCCTCCACTTT
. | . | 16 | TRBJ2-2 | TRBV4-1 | CASSQVAGRNTGELFF | TGCGCCAGCAGCCAAGTGGCAGGGAGAAACACCGGGGAGCTGTTTTTT
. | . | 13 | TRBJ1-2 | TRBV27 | CASSYRDYYGYTF | TGTGCCAGCAGTTACAGGGACTACTATGGCTACACCTTC
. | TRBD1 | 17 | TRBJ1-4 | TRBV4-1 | CASSQPGTGIKNEKLFF | TGCGCCAGCAGCCAACCCGGGACAGGGATTAAGAATGAAAAACTGTTTTTT
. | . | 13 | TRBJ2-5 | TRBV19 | CASSIGPKETQYF | TGTGCCAGTAGTATAGGGCCGAAAGAGACCCAGTACTTC
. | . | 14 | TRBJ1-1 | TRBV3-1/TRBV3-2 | CASSQGNSYTEAFF | TGTGCCAGCAGCCAGGGTAACAGTTACACTGAAGCTTTCTTT
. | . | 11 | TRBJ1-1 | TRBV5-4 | CASSSHLEAFF | TGTGCCAGCAGCTCACACCTTGAAGCTTTCTTT
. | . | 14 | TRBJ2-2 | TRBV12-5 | CASGLGGAGGELFF | TGTGCTAGTGGTTTGGGGGGCGCGGGCGGGGAGCTGTTTTTT
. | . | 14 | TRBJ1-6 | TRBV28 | CASRGDSNNSPLHF | TGTGCCAGCAGGGGCGACAGCAATAATTCACCCCTCCACTTT
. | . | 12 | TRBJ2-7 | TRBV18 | CASSPRLGEQYF | TGTGCCAGCTCACCCCGTTTGGGCGAGCAGTACTTC
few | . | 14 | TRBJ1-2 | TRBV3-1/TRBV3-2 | CASSQGGIRYGYTF | TGTGCCAGCAGCCAAGGCGGGATCCGCTATGGCTACACCTTC
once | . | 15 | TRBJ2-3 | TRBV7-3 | CASSFTRARTDTQYF | TGTGCCAGCAGCTTTACACGGGCCCGCACAGATACGCAGTATTTT
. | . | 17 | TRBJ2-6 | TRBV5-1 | CASSLFYGGSGANVLTF | TGCGCCAGCAGCCTTTTCTATGGGGGATCCGGGGCCAACGTCCTGACTTTC
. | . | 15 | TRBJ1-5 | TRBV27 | CASSLDWRGNQPQHF | TGTGCCAGCAGTTTAGACTGGCGGGGCAATCAGCCCCAGCATTTT
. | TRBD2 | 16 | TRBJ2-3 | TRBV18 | CASSHPGLAGPDTQYF | TGTGCCAGCTCACACCCGGGACTAGCGGGGCCAGATACGCAGTATTTT
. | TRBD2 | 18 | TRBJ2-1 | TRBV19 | CASSIGLAGVSIYNEQFF | TGTGCCAGTAGTATAGGTCTAGCGGGAGTTTCTATTTACAATGAGCAGTTCTTC
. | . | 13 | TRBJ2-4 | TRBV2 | CASGVLAKNIQYF | TGTGCCAGCGGGGTATTGGCCAAAAACATTCAGTACTTC
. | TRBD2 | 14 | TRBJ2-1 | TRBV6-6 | CASSSLAGGNEQFF | TGTGCCAGCAGCTCACTAGCGGGAGGCAATGAGCAGTTCTTC
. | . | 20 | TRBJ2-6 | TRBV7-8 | CASSLALFRQEGSGANVLTF | TGTGCCAGCAGCTTAGCGTTGTTTCGACAGGAAGGATCTGGGGCCAACGTCCTGACTTTC
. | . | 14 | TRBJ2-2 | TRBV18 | CASRQTTNTGELFF | TGTGCCAGTAGACAGACCACGAACACCGGGGAGCTGTTTTTT